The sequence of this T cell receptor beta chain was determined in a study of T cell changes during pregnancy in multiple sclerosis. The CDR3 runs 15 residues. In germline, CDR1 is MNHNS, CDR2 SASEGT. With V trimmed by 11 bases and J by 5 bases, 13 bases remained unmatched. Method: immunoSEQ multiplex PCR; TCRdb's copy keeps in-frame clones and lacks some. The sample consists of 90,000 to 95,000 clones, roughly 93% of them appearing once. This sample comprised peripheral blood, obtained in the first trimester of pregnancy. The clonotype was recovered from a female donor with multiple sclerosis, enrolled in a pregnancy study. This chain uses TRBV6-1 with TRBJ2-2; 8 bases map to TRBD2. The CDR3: CAGPGRGVGTGELFF. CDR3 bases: TGTGCCGGGCCCGGGAGGGGTGTAGGGACCGGGGAGCTGTTTTTT.